This T cell receptor (beta chain) was captured in a study of lymphopenia after photon versus proton radiotherapy. Clones were sequenced by immunoSEQ multiplex PCR, and TCRdb holds only the in-frame ones, with some missing. The repertoire holds 30,000 to 45,000 clones, with over 75% as singletons. Study outcomes and limitations: Proton therapy kept repertoires fairly stable, unlike photons, which gained effector/memory cells.

A word on this clone: Its antigen is still unknown.

This sequence originates from a man aged 50-60 years with gastric cancer. The sample here was peripheral blood, taken from a patient treated with photon-based radiotherapy.

CDR3 residues: CASSPPGTGRYYGYTF. Written as DNA, the CDR3 is TGTGCCAGCAGCCCTCCAGGGACAGGGAGATACTATGGCTACACCTTC. The chain carries TRBV5-4 and TRBJ1-2; TRBD1 matches 9 bases. Germline V gene lookup returns CDR1 SGHNT and CDR2 YYREEE (reference sequence). The CDR3 has 16 residues. The V segment lost 4 bases and the J segment 3 bases; nucleotides outside the gene matches: 10.